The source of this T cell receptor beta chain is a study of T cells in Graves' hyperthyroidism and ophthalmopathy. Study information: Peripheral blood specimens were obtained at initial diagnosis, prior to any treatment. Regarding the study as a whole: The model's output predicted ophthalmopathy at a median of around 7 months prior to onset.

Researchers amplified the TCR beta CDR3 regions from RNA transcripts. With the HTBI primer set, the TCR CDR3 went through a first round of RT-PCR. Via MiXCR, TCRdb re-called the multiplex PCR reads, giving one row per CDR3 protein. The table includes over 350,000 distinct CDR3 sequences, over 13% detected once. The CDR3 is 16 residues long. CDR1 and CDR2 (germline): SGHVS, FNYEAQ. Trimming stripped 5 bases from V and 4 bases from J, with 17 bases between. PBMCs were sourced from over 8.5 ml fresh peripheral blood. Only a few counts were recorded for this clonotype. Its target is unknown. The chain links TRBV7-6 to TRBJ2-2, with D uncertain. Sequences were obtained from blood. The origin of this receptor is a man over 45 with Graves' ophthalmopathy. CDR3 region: CASSAAPPSGTGELFF. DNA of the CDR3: TGTGCCAGCAGCGCAGCCCCCCCGTCGGGCACCGGGGAGCTGTTTTTT.